The 19 T cell receptor beta chains listed next were all sequenced from one sample in a study of T cell responses to AZD1222 COVID-19 vaccine. Some clones are missing from TCRdb's copy, which holds only in-frame ones; the method was immunoSEQ multiplex PCR. Here the sample spans 65,000 to 100,000 clones, almost 90% being singletons. The starting material was peripheral blood, obtained 28 days after the second AZD1222 dose. All receptors come from an adult who received the AZD1222 COVID-19 vaccine.

The gene calls are TRBV9 and TRBJ1-1; possibly TRBD1 for D (5 bases). With 2 bases removed from V and 0 bases from J, the gap between germline ends came to 8 bases. CDR1 and CDR2 from the germline V gene are SGDLS and YYNGEE. The CDR3 runs to 14 residues. Here the CDR3 DNA reads TGTGCCAGCAGCGTCTACAGGATGAACACTGAAGCTTTCTTT. Translation: CASSVYRMNTEAFF.

The V call is TRBV7-9, the J call TRBJ2-1; 10 positions agree with TRBD2. The CDR3 has 16 amino acids. Trimming took 5 bases from V and 1 from J; bases not matched to a gene: 5. Germline CDR1 is SEHNR and CDR2 is FQNEAQ (reference sequence). As DNA, the CDR3 is TGTGCCAGCAGCCTCTCACTAGCGGGATCCTACAATGAGCAGTTCTTC. This translates into CASSLSLAGSYNEQFF.

The chain couples TRBV7-3 to TRBJ2-1, with TRBD1 matching 8 bases. The germline V gene encodes CDR1 SGHTA and CDR2 FQGTGA. J gave up 4 bases and V 4 bases, and 3 bases lay outside the gene matches. The length of the CDR3 is 14 residues. In nucleotides, the CDR3 is TGTGCCAGCAGCTCACAGGGGGTTTACAATGAGCAGTTCTTC. Translated, it gives CASSSQGVYNEQFF. The whole variable domain, filled in from reference TRBV7-3 and TRBJ2-1, reads GAGVSQTPSNKVTEKGKYVELRCDPISGHTALYWYRQSLGQGPEFLIYFQGTGAADDSGLPNDRFFAVRPEGSVSTLKIQRTERGDSAVYLCASSSQGVYNEQFFGPGTRLTVL.

The rearrangement links TRBV27 to TRBJ2-1; 9 bases are a match to TRBD1. Germline V gene sequence: CDR1 MNHEY, CDR2 SMNVEV (reference sequence). The CDR3 is 15 residues long. Unmatched junction bases numbered 3, after V lost 0 bases and J lost 6 bases. Here the CDR3 reads CASSLSGTGINEQFF. The CDR3 coding sequence is TGTGCCAGCAGTTTATCGGGGACAGGGATCAATGAGCAGTTCTTC.

The CDR3 loop is CAISPGTGDYNEQFF. CDR3 sequence (DNA): TGTGCCATCAGCCCCGGGACAGGGGATTACAATGAGCAGTTCTTC. The chain has TRBV10-3 and TRBJ2-1; 10 nucleotides agree with TRBD1. J was trimmed by 4 bases and V by 6 bases; bases with no gene match: 6. The CDR3 is 15 amino acids. The germline gives CDR1 ENHRY, CDR2 SYGVKD.

J is TRBJ2-7 and V is TRBV10-1, with D perhaps matching TRBD2 (5 bases). Germline assignment: CDR1 WNHNN and CDR2 SYGVQD (reference sequence). CDR3 length: 13 residues. V was clipped by 4 bases and J by 1 base, with 8 bases between them. The CDR3 loop reads CASSVTGSYEQYF. The CDR3 coding sequence is TGCGCCAGCAGTGTTACGGGGTCCTACGAGCAGTACTTC.

This clone was observed a single time. J is TRBJ2-1 and V is TRBV6-4; tentative D call: TRBD2 (6 bases). Trimming left V 6 bases short and J 8 bases short, with 20 bases between. Germline V CDR1 and CDR2: MRHNA, SNTAGT. The CDR3 consists of 15 residues. CDR3: CASSLDGSGHDEQFF. The CDR3 bases are TGTGCCAGCAGCCTCGATGGTAGCGGCCACGATGAGCAGTTCTTC.

The genes are TRBV6-6 and TRBJ2-7; 13 bases map to TRBD2. V shed 6 bases, J shed 6 bases, and the junction held 11 bases outside the gene matches. CDR1 is MNHNY, CDR2 SVGAGI, per germline (reference sequence). The CDR3 is 16 amino acids. CDR3 nucleotides: TGTGCCAGCAGAAGACTAGCGGGAGGCCTCTGGAGCGAGCAGTACTTC. This sequence encodes CASRRLAGGLWSEQYF.

This chain connects TRBV24-1 to TRBJ2-5; TRBD1 aligns across 7 bases. There are 15 residues in the CDR3. Trimming at V came to 2 bases and at J to 1 base, leaving 3 bases not matched to a gene. Germline V lookup: CDR1 KGHDR, CDR2 SFDVKD. The DNA for the CDR3 is TGTGCCACCAGTGATTCCGGGACAGTCCAAGAGACCCAGTACTTC. This encodes CATSDSGTVQETQYF.

The rearrangement links TRBV7-9 to TRBJ2-1; 11 bases line up with TRBD2. Losses at the gene ends were 1 base for V and 4 bases for J; bases not matched to a gene: 3. The CDR3 has 16 amino acids. Per germline, CDR1 SEHNR and CDR2 FQNEAQ (reference sequence). Here the CDR3 DNA reads TGTGCCAGCAGCTTAGGACTAGCGGGATCGTACAATGAGCAGTTCTTC. This codes for CASSLGLAGSYNEQFF.

The gene calls are TRBV11-2 and TRBJ1-1; unclear D gene. CDR1 is SGHAT and CDR2 is FQNNGV in the germline V gene. V was shortened by 5 bases and J by 3 bases, with 16 bases between the two germline ends. This CDR3 is 15 amino acids long. CDR3 nucleotides: TGTGCCAGCAGCCCCCCCGGGAGGATGGACACTGAAGCTTTCTTT. This translates into CASSPPGRMDTEAFF.

The chain employs TRBV5-1 and TRBJ1-6; D might be TRBD1 (5 bases). The CDR3 sequence is 14 residues long. Germline V gives CDR1 SGHRS, CDR2 YFSETQ. Trimming pared 1 base from V and 6 bases from J, leaving 8 bases between. CDR3 in DNA: TGCGCCAGCAGCTTGCCGGGGGTTAATTCACCCCTCCACTTT. Residues: CASSLPGVNSPLHF.

The chain employs TRBV7-9 and TRBJ2-7; 9 bases are a match to TRBD2. Trimming took 5 bases from V and 4 from J; bases not matched to a gene: 9. CDR1 and CDR2 (germline): SEHNR, FQNEAQ (reference sequence). The CDR3 covers 15 residues. The CDR3 spells CASSPQTSGTYEQYF. The CDR3 nucleotides are TGTGCCAGCAGCCCCCAGACTAGCGGAACTTACGAGCAGTACTTC.

V and J are TRBV21-1 and TRBJ2-1; TRBD2 is the table's D call and was not checked against the DNA. TRBV21-1 is described as a pseudogene. The CDR3 is 19 amino acids. This CDR3 reads CASSKAWAGGMVRGNEQFF. The CDR3 coding sequence is TGTGCCAGCAGCAAGGCCTGGGCGGGAGGAATGGTGAGAGGCAATGAGCAGTTCTTC.

The chain couples TRBV19 to TRBJ2-1; TRBD2 agrees at 8 bases. Per the germline V gene, CDR1 is LNHDA and CDR2 is SQIVND (reference sequence). The CDR3 is 14 amino acids. Losses at the gene ends were 7 bases for V and 5 bases for J; bases not matched to a gene: 7. CDR3 protein: CASTAGGVHNEQFF. The CDR3 DNA reads as TGTGCCAGTACTGCGGGGGGCGTACACAATGAGCAGTTCTTC.

This chain joins TRBV5-1 and TRBJ2-1; a weak D match, TRBD2 (6 bases). V gave up 6 bases and J gave up 6 bases, with 25 bases separating them. CDR3 length: 17 residues. Germline V CDR1 and CDR2: SGHRS, YFSETQ. The CDR3 sequence: CASNLWGGVPRGNEQFF. CDR3 bases: TGCGCCAGCAACCTATGGGGAGGCGTTCCAAGGGGCAATGAGCAGTTCTTC. The full variable domain, with the rest looked up from reference TRBV5-1 and TRBJ2-1, is KAGVTQTPRYLIKTRGQQVTLSCSPISGHRSVSWYQQTPGQGLQFLFEYFSETQRNKGNFPGRFSGRQFSNSRSEMNVSTLELGDSALYLCASNLWGGVPRGNEQFFGPGTRLTVL.

The chain employs TRBV28 and TRBJ2-3, with 9 bases identical to TRBD2. This CDR3 comprises 17 residues. The V gene end was trimmed by 3 bases and the J gene end by 7 bases; junction bases not matched to a gene: 14. CDR1 is MDHEN and CDR2 is SYDVKM in the germline V gene. The CDR3, as DNA: TGTGCCAGCAGTTTTATTCGGTCTAGCGGGAAGGTAAATACGCAGTATTTT. It specifies CASSFIRSSGKVNTQYF.

The chain combines TRBV4-1 with TRBJ1-2; D not certain. Trimming took off 3 bases at V and 2 bases at J, with 13 bases between the two ends. There are 15 residues in the CDR3. Germline V gene data show CDR1 as MGHRA and CDR2 as YSYEKL. The CDR3 region has the DNA TGCGCCAGCAGCCAGACTTGGTCAGAAAACTATGGCTACACCTTC. Amino acid sequence: CASSQTWSENYGYTF.

The chain links TRBV5-1 to TRBJ2-1; weak D call: TRBD2 (6 bases). This CDR3 region has 15 residues. The germline V gene has CDR1 SGHRS and CDR2 YFSETQ. Trimming left V 3 bases short and J 9 bases short, with 19 bases between. The CDR3 protein is CASSSGGVLTIEQFF. The CDR3 nucleotides are TGCGCCAGCAGCTCCGGAGGGGTTTTGACGATTGAGCAGTTCTTC. Together with reference TRBV5-1 and TRBJ2-1, the CDR3 gives the full variable domain: KAGVTQTPRYLIKTRGQQVTLSCSPISGHRSVSWYQQTPGQGLQFLFEYFSETQRNKGNFPGRFSGRQFSNSRSEMNVSTLELGDSALYLCASSSGGVLTIEQFFGPGTRLTVL.